Each of the 10 T cell receptor beta chains below was sequenced from the same sample in a study of PD-1 blockade in classical Hodgkin lymphoma (dated by TCRdb to 2019 to 2021). Receptor amplification or capture employed the immunoSEQ multiplex PCR assay. Sourced from immuneACCESS, this table was stored by TCRdb with only in-frame sequences that have V and J called. A share of the clones is absent; for the studies checked, an unresolved V gene accounts for under half, and the remainder has no known explanation. In all, the sample holds around 50,000 clones, and approximately 72% of those were seen once. In total, the top ten clones hold over 9.5% of the sample. The sample's time point, from its label and the paper: cycle 4 day 1 (C4D1), after more than five weeks of nivolumab. Relapse after autologous stem cell transplantation had occurred in all trial patients, and cohorts A, B and C were distinguished by prior brentuximab vedotin exposure.

Sequencing was performed on peripheral blood mononuclear cells (PBMCs), taken before the fourth cycle of nivolumab. These TCRs come from a human donor with classical Hodgkin lymphoma.

This chain links TRBV28 with TRBJ2-3; D is unclear. The germline V gene has CDR1 MDHEN and CDR2 SYDVKM. The CDR3 is 14 residues long. The V and J ends lost 1 base and 0 bases respectively, with 5 bases between them. CDR3 DNA sequence: TGTGCCAGCAGTTTATTAGTTAGCACAGATACGCAGTATTTT. Residues: CASSLLVSTDTQYF.

The chain combines TRBV19 with TRBJ2-7; D is unclear. The germline gives CDR1 LNHDA, CDR2 SQIVND (reference sequence). Deletions cut 5 bases from V and 3 bases from J, with 8 bases between. This CDR3 has 12 amino acids. The CDR3 coding sequence is TGTGCCAGTAGTCGGCTCGGCTACGAGCAGTACTTC. Translating it yields CASSRLGYEQYF.

This clone was recorded many times. J is TRBJ1-5 and V is TRBV29-1; D gene ambiguous. V lost 4 bases, J lost 0 bases, and 4 bases lay in between. Germline V CDR1 and CDR2: SQVTM, ANQGSEA. The CDR3 sequence is 12 residues long. This chain's CDR3 is CSVAYSNQPQHF. CDR3 sequence (DNA): TGCAGCGTTGCTTATAGCAATCAGCCCCAGCATTTT. Supplemented by reference TRBV29-1 and TRBJ1-5, the full variable domain reads SAVISQKPSRDICQRGTSLTIQCQVDSQVTMMFWYRQQPGQSLTLIATANQGSEATYESGFVIDKFPISRPNLTFSTLTVSNMSPEDSSIYLCSVAYSNQPQHFGDGTRLSIL.

With regard to this clone: The sample contains more than one DNA sequence encoding this CDR3. CDR3 sequence (DNA): TGTGCCAGCAGCTTAGATATGAACACTGAAGCTTTCTTT. Translating it yields CASSLDMNTEAFF. The rearrangement uses TRBV7-9 and TRBJ1-1; D is uncertain. CDR1 is SEHNR, CDR2 FQNEAQ, per germline (reference sequence). Trimming removed 1 base from V and 0 bases from J, with 3 bases in between. This CDR3 is built from 13 residues.

This clone was counted a single time. The chain is built from TRBV11-2 and TRBJ2-7; either TRBD1 or TRBD2 may fit D (5 bases each). The germline V gene encodes CDR1 SGHAT and CDR2 FQNNGV. Trimming stripped 0 bases from V and 7 bases from J, with 25 bases between. The CDR3 is made up of 18 amino acids. CDR3 DNA: TGTGCCAGCAGCTTAGAGATACCCGGACACTTCGGGGCTTGGGAGCAGTACTTC. Its translation: CASSLEIPGHFGAWEQYF. The full variable domain, its missing parts supplied by reference TRBV11-2 and TRBJ2-7, is EAGVAQSPRYKIIEKRQSVAFWCNPISGHATLYWYQQILGQGPKLLIQFQNNGVVDDSQLPKDRFSAERLKGVDSTLKIQPAKLEDSAVYLCASSLEIPGHFGAWEQYFGPGTRLTVT.

The chain carries TRBV27 and TRBJ2-7; D may be TRBD1 (5 bases). The V end lost 6 bases, the J end lost 4 bases, and 16 bases lay between the germline ends. This CDR3 has 14 residues. Germline assignment: CDR1 MNHEY and CDR2 SMNVEV (reference sequence). DNA of the CDR3: TGTGCCAGCAGCCCTAATGGACAAGGATACGAGCAGTACTTC. Its protein is CASSPNGQGYEQYF.

This chain connects TRBV5-6 to TRBJ2-2; TRBD1 agrees at 7 bases. The V gene end was trimmed by 2 bases and the J gene end by 3 bases; junction bases not matched to a gene: 7. Germline loops: CDR1 SGHDT, CDR2 YYEEEE. There are 16 residues in the CDR3. The CDR3 nucleotides are TGTGCCAGCAGCTTAAGTTTAGGGGGCGACACCGGGGAGCTGTTTTTT. It translates to CASSLSLGGDTGELFF.

This chain joins TRBV10-2 and TRBJ2-7, with TRBD2 matching over 8 bases. Germline-derived CDR1 and CDR2 are WSHSY and SAAADI. This CDR3 is 13 amino acids long. V lost 8 bases, J lost 3 bases, and 6 bases stayed unmatched. The CDR3 DNA reads TGCGCCAGCTCGCCCGGGGGGGGCTACGAGCAGTACTTC. As protein: CASSPGGGYEQYF.

The chain combines TRBV28 with TRBJ2-3, with D possibly matching TRBD2 (6 bases). Trimming cost V 3 bases and J 0 bases, with 13 bases left between them. CDR1 is MDHEN, CDR2 SYDVKM, per germline. This CDR3 comprises 16 residues. The DNA of the CDR3 is TGTGCCAGCAGTTTTCGCGGGGCGGCCAGCACAGATACGCAGTATTTT. Residues: CASSFRGAASTDTQYF.

The chain recombines TRBV19 with TRBJ2-6; TRBD2 aligns across 8 bases. CDR1 and CDR2 from the germline V gene are LNHDA and SQIVND (reference sequence). There are 18 residues in the CDR3. The trim removed 5 bases at V and 2 bases at J, leaving 11 bases unmatched. CDR3 region: CASSPREGVLPGANVLTF. CDR3 bases: TGTGCCAGTAGTCCCCGGGAGGGAGTCCTCCCTGGGGCCAACGTCCTGACTTTC.